These 18 T cell receptor beta chains were sequenced from one sample in a study of T cells in localized non-small cell lung cancer. Repertoires were generated with immunoSEQ multiplex PCR, while TCRdb's copy carries only in-frame clones and drops some. Of more than 20,000 clones detected, more than 75% appear once; the ten largest clones hold approximately 16%. The source was PBMCs, collected before any cancer treatment. The origin of the receptors is a woman aged 40-69 years with stage II squamous cell lung carcinoma.

DNA for the CDR3: TGTGCCAGTAGTTACAGACGTGCTGGAAACACCATATATTTT. This sequence encodes CASSYRRAGNTIYF. The rearrangement uses TRBV19 and TRBJ1-3; no clear D. This CDR3 is 14 amino acids long. V lost 5 bases and J 2 bases, leaving 10 bases between the germline ends. Germline V gene lookup returns CDR1 LNHDA and CDR2 SQIVND (reference sequence).

This clone was counted a few times. The V and J genes are TRBV7-9 and TRBJ2-7, with 14 bases that match TRBD2. CDR3 length: 16 amino acids. Losses at the gene ends were 5 bases for V and 5 bases for J; bases not matched to a gene: 8. Germline assignment: CDR1 SEHNR and CDR2 FQNEAQ (reference sequence). The CDR3 DNA sequence: TGTGCCAGCAGCCCGACTAGCGGGAGGGCCTTCAACGAGCAGTACTTC. This translates into CASSPTSGRAFNEQYF.

The CDR3 nucleotides are TGTGCCAGCAGCCCAGGACCAGACAGCAATCAGCCCCAGCATTTT. Protein sequence: CASSPGPDSNQPQHF. The chain is built from TRBV5-4 and TRBJ1-5; D not resolved. The CDR3 extends over 15 amino acids. Germline CDR1 and CDR2: SGHNT and YYREEE (reference sequence). Trimming left V 4 bases short and J 1 base short, with 12 bases between. Using reference TRBV5-4 and TRBJ1-5 for the parts outside the CDR3, the full variable domain is ETGVTQSPTHLIKTRGQQVTLRCSSQSGHNTVSWYQQALGQGPQFIFQYYREEENGRGNFPPRFSGLQFPNYSSELNVNALELDDSALYLCASSPGPDSNQPQHFGDGTRLSIL.

The chain joins TRBV10-2 to TRBJ2-3; 10 bases fit TRBD2. The CDR3 is 15 amino acids. The junction had 6 bases not matched to a gene; V was cut back by 7 bases and J by 2 bases. From germline, CDR1 is WSHSY and CDR2 SAAADI. CDR3 bases: TGCGCCAGCACTGAACTAGCGGGATACACAGATACGCAGTATTTT. It translates to CASTELAGYTDTQYF.

The chain uses TRBV18 and TRBJ2-5, with a tentative D call TRBD2 (5 bases). Germline CDR1 KGHSH, CDR2 LQKENI. CDR3 length: 14 amino acids. V gave up 5 bases and J gave up 5 bases, with 15 bases separating them. The CDR3 coding sequence is TGTGCCAGCTCAAGCCCGGAGGCCGGGGAGACCCAGTACTTC. This translates into CASSSPEAGETQYF.

The chain recombines TRBV19 with TRBJ2-7; 10 bases agree with TRBD2. J was trimmed by 5 bases and V by 4 bases; bases with no gene match: 5. Germline-derived CDR1 and CDR2 are LNHDA and SQIVND (reference sequence). The CDR3 contains 14 residues. Written as DNA, the CDR3 is TGTGCCAGTAGTACCCCTAGCGGGAGCAACGAGCAGTACTTC. This gives the protein CASSTPSGSNEQYF.

V gene TRBV9 combines with J gene TRBJ2-1; 10 bases align to TRBD1. Looked up from germline, CDR1 is SGDLS and CDR2 is YYNGEE. The J segment lost 1 base and the V segment lost 2 bases, leaving 0 bases of the junction unmatched. The CDR3 loop spans 15 amino acids. DNA of the CDR3: TGTGCCAGCAGCGTGGGACAGGGGTCCTACAATGAGCAGTTCTTC. Translated, it gives CASSVGQGSYNEQFF.

This clone was observed a single time. The rearrangement links TRBV19 to TRBJ1-6; D is unclear. Trimming shortened V by 3 bases and J by 7 bases, and 7 bases separated the two germline ends. In germline, CDR1 is LNHDA, CDR2 SQIVND (reference sequence). This CDR3 is 13 amino acids long. CDR3 residues: CASSMKSNSPLHF. The CDR3 coding sequence is TGTGCCAGTAGTATGAAGTCCAATTCACCCCTCCACTTT.

The V call is TRBV5-6, the J call TRBJ1-1; D not resolved. Germline V CDR1 and CDR2: SGHDT, YYEEEE. This CDR3 has 15 residues. The germline V and J ends were trimmed by 1 base and 1 base, with 11 bases remaining between them. The CDR3 region is CASSLIGYRNTEAFF. DNA for the CDR3: TGTGCCAGCAGCTTGATCGGGTACAGGAACACTGAAGCTTTCTTT.

The chain is built from TRBV21-1 and TRBJ1-3. TRBV21-1 is an annotated pseudogene. The CDR3 spans 15 residues. The CDR3 nucleotides read TGTGCCAGCAGCATTGTAGGGGCGGGTTGGAACACCATATATTTT. Protein: CASSIVGAGWNTIYF.

The chain is built from TRBV10-3 and TRBJ2-3; D call uncertain. Trimming took 6 bases from V and 8 from J, leaving 9 bases between them. Germline assignment: CDR1 ENHRY and CDR2 SYGVKD. This CDR3 spans 11 amino acids. The CDR3 loop is CAIRGRTTQYF. For the CDR3, the DNA is TGTGCCATCAGAGGACGCACTACGCAGTATTTT.

V is TRBV4-1 and J is TRBJ1-2; D gene unclear. The CDR3 has 13 residues. CDR1 and CDR2 (germline): MGHRA, YSYEKL. The germline V and J ends were trimmed by 0 bases and 6 bases, with 8 bases remaining between them. CDR3 bases: TGCGCCAGCAGCCAAGATATGAAGGATGGCTACACCTTC. Translating gives CASSQDMKDGYTF.

The V and J genes are TRBV11-2 and TRBJ2-7; D gene unclear. Germline CDR1 reads SGHAT; CDR2 reads FQNNGV. V was trimmed by 1 base and J by 1 base, leaving 17 bases between them. The CDR3 length is 17 residues. The CDR3 DNA reads as TGTGCCAGCAGCTTAGTACTGGGCAGCATGAGATCCTACGAGCAGTACTTC. Amino acids: CASSLVLGSMRSYEQYF.

V is TRBV7-8 and J is TRBJ1-1, with D possibly being TRBD1 (5 bases). V was clipped by 4 bases and J by 2 bases, with 17 bases between them. Germline CDR1 SGHVS, CDR2 FQNEAQ. The CDR3 is 16 residues long. CDR3 sequence reads: CASSSPQRDGNTEAFF. CDR3 in DNA: TGTGCCAGCAGCTCACCCCAGCGGGACGGAAACACTGAAGCTTTCTTT. The entire variable domain, with the rest obtained from reference TRBV7-8 and TRBJ1-1, is as follows: GAGVSQSPRYKVAKRGQDVALRCDPISGHVSLFWYQQALGQGPEFLTYFQNEAQLDKSGLPSDRFFAERPEGSVSTLKIQRTQQEDSAVYLCASSSPQRDGNTEAFFGQGTRLTVV.

V and J are TRBV28 and TRBJ2-7; tentative D call: TRBD1 (5 bases). The CDR3 consists of 12 residues. Germline assignment: CDR1 MDHEN and CDR2 SYDVKM. V lost 7 bases and J 2 bases, leaving 9 bases between the germline ends. The CDR3 reads CASNQGPYEQYF. The CDR3 bases are TGTGCCAGCAACCAGGGTCCCTACGAGCAGTACTTC.

The chain joins TRBV28 to TRBJ1-1; 8 positions agree with TRBD1. The CDR3 totals 17 residues. V trimming: 2 bases; J trimming: 1 base; junction bases outside the gene matches: 9. In germline, CDR1 is MDHEN, CDR2 SYDVKM. DNA of the CDR3: TGTGCCAGCAGTTTAAGCAGGGGGCATGTCAGGAACACTGAAGCTTTCTTT. This translates into CASSLSRGHVRNTEAFF.

This chain links TRBV11-2 with TRBJ2-3, with a possible D match to TRBD2 (6 bases). Germline V gene sequence: CDR1 SGHAT, CDR2 FQNNGV. This CDR3 is 17 amino acids long. With 0 bases removed from V and 4 bases from J, the gap between germline ends came to 17 bases. DNA of the CDR3: TGTGCCAGCAGCTTAGATTGGGGGGAACGTCGTGCAGATACGCAGTATTTT. It codes for CASSLDWGERRADTQYF.

The CDR3 sequence is CASSRGVPHTEAFF. CDR3 coding DNA: TGTGCCAGCAGTCGGGGAGTACCACACACTGAAGCTTTCTTT. This chain links TRBV6-1 with TRBJ1-1, with no clear D. CDR1 MNHNS and CDR2 SASEGT come from the germline V gene. The CDR3 contains 14 residues. V was cut by 5 bases and J by 3 bases, with 13 bases left in between.